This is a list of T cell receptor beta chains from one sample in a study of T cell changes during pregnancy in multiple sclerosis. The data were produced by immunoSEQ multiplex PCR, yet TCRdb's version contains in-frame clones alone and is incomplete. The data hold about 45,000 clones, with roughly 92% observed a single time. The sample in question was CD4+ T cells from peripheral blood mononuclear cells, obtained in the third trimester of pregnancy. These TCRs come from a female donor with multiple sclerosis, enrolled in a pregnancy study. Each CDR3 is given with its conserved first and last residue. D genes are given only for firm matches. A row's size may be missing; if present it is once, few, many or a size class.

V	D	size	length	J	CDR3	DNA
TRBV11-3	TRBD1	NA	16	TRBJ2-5	CASSLDRKGAGETQYF	TGTGCCAGCAGCTTAGATCGTAAGGGGGCCGGCGAGACCCAGTACTTC
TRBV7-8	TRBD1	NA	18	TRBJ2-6	CASSLGRDRVSGANVLTF	TGTGCCAGCAGCTTAGGGCGGGACAGGGTTTCTGGGGCCAACGTCCTGACTTTC
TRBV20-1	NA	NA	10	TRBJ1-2	CSARDRGYTF	TGCAGTGCTAGAGACAGGGGTTACACCTTC
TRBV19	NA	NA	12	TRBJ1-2	CASSSRGNGYTF	TGTGCCAGTAGTTCCCGGGGAAATGGCTACACCTTC
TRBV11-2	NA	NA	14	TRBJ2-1	CASSLDRGYNEQFF	TGTGCCAGCAGCTTAGACAGGGGATACAATGAGCAGTTCTTC
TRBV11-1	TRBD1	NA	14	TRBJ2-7	CASSFRQGYYEQYF	TGTGCCAGCAGCTTTCGACAGGGATACTACGAGCAGTACTTC
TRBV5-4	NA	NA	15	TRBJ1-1	CASSLEGPGNTEAFF	TGTGCCAGCAGCTTGGAGGGTCCGGGAAACACTGAAGCTTTCTTT
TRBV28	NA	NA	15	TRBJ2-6	CASSSYLSGANVLTF	TGTGCCAGCAGTTCCTACCTCTCTGGGGCCAACGTCCTGACTTTC
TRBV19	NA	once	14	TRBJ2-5	CASTRTGMAETQYF	TGTGCCAGTACCCGGACGGGGATGGCGGAGACCCAGTACTTC
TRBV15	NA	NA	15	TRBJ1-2	CATSRDGQGLDGYTF	TGTGCCACCAGCAGAGATGGGCAGGGCTTAGATGGCTACACCTTC
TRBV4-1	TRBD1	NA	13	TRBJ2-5	CASSLTGGETQYF	TGCGCCAGCAGCCTCACAGGGGGTGAGACCCAGTACTTC
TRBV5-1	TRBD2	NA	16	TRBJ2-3	CASSLVGLVGLDTQYF	TGCGCCAGCAGCTTAGTAGGACTAGTGGGTCTAGATACGCAGTATTTT
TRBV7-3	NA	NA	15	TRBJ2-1	CASSPSHAQANEQFF	TGTGCCAGCAGCCCCAGTCATGCGCAGGCCAATGAGCAGTTCTTC
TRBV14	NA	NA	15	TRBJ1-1	CASSQVQGRYTEAFF	TGTGCCAGCAGCCAAGTACAGGGAAGGTACACTGAAGCTTTCTTT
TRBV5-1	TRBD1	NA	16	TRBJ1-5	CASSIGTGVANQPQHF	TGCGCCAGCAGCATAGGGACAGGGGTCGCTAATCAGCCCCAGCATTTT
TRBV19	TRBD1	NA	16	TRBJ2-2	CASSPQGAINSGELFF	TGTGCCAGTAGTCCCCAGGGGGCGATCAACTCCGGGGAGCTGTTTTTT
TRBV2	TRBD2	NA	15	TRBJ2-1	CASSYGTSVYNEQFF	TGTGCCAGCAGTTACGGGACTAGCGTGTACAATGAGCAGTTCTTC
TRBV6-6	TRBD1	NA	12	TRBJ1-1	CASSLPGQEAFF	TGTGCCAGCAGTCTACCGGGACAGGAAGCTTTCTTT
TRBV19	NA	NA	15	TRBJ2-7	CASSQRDSGSYEQYF	TGTGCCAGTAGCCAAAGGGACTCCGGCTCCTACGAGCAGTACTTC
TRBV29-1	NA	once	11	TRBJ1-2	CSGSTGMGYTF	TGCAGCGGCTCCACAGGGATGGGCTACACCTTC
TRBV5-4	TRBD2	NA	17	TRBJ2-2	CASSPEELAGVTGELFF	TGTGCCAGCAGCCCGGAGGAGCTAGCGGGAGTAACCGGGGAGCTGTTTTTT
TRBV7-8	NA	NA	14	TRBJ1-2	CASSLALTGPGYTF	TGTGCCAGCAGCTTAGCGCTCACAGGGCCTGGCTACACCTTC
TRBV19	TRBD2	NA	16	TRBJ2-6	CASTLRAGAGANVLTF	TGTGCCAGTACTCTAAGAGCGGGAGCTGGGGCCAACGTCCTGACTTTC
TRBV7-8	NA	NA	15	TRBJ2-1	CASSLSRGGGNEQFF	TGTGCCAGCAGCTTAAGTAGGGGGGGTGGGAATGAGCAGTTCTTC
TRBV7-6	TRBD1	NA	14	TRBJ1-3	CASSPGTAGNTIYF	TGTGCCAGCAGCCCAGGGACAGCTGGAAACACCATATATTTT
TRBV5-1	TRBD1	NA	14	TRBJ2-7	CASSLWDSSYEQYF	TGCGCCAGCAGCTTGTGGGACAGTTCCTACGAGCAGTACTTC
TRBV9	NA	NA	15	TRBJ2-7	CASSVEPLAEREQYF	TGTGCCAGCAGCGTAGAGCCACTAGCCGAGAGAGAGCAGTACTTC
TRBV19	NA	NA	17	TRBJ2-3	CASRGGRAATSTDTQYF	TGTGCCAGTAGAGGGGGACGGGCCGCCACCAGCACAGATACGCAGTATTTT